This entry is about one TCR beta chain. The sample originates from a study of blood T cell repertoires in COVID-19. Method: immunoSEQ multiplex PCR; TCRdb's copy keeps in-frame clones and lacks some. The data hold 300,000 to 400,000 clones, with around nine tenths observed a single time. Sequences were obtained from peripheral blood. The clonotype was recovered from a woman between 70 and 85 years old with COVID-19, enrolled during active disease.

CDR3 in DNA: TGCAACAGTGCCCCCAACCGGGGCTACACCTTC. As protein: CNSAPNRGYTF. The chain uses TRBV20-1 and TRBJ1-2; no reliable D call. The CDR3 length is 11 residues. Germline loops: CDR1 DFQATT, CDR2 SNEGSKA (reference sequence).